This entry concerns a single TCR beta chain. This clone was picked up one time. Its cognate antigen has yet to be identified. There are no base qualities to consult, and no much larger clone falls within one base. The data belong to a study of OX40 agonist ivuxolimab in advanced cancers. About the investigation overall: Ivuxolimab was an agonistic, fully human IgG2 monoclonal antibody directed against OX40 (CD134), a costimulatory receptor. Intravenous ivuxolimab was administered to patients every 2 weeks at six dose levels: 0.01, 0.1, 0.3, 1.5, 3 and 10 mg/kg. Among the roughly 52 dose-escalation patients, 19 had hepatocellular carcinoma, roughly 15 melanoma, 9 renal cell carcinoma and 9 head and neck cancer. A male proportion of almost 85% and a mean age of approximately 62 years, ranging from roughly 23 to 80, were recorded for the dose-escalation cohort. Prior anti-PD-1, anti-PD-L1 or anti-CTLA-4 therapy was permitted, and about two fifths of dose-escalation patients had received checkpoint inhibitors. Three dose-escalation patients achieved partial responses, one with hepatocellular carcinoma and two with cutaneous melanoma. The point of sequencing TCRbeta in the periphery was to test whether ivuxolimab changed TCR sequence diversity and drove clonal T-cell expansion. The monotherapy dose-escalation portion (N ≈ 55 patients) of the phase I ivuxolimab trial is reported in the paper.

Patients with a history of autoimmune disease or receiving systemic immunosuppression were excluded from the trial. Peripheral blood for TCR sequencing was collected from all dose cohorts at baseline, on cycle 4 day 1, and on cycle 7 day 1. The samples were taken from a phase I, first-in-human, multicenter, open-label dose-escalation trial of ivuxolimab. The trial enrolled adults with locally advanced or metastatic head and neck squamous cell, hepatocellular, melanoma or renal cell carcinoma. Before TCR sequencing, CD4+ T cells and CD8+ T cells from peripheral blood were sorted into separate populations. CDR1 is given as MDHEN and CDR2 as SYDVKM, both from the germline V gene. Reading from cysteine to phenylalanine, the CDR3 counts 13 amino acids. The read is trimmed to its CDR3 DNA, 39 bases read in frame from base 1. The V end loses 2 bases and the J end loses 7 bases, and a stretch of 10 bases separates them.

Study-wide conclusions, independent of this receptor: Clonal expansion of both CD4+ and CD8+ blood T cells was observed from baseline to week 6 at doses 0.1 to 3.0 mg/kg. Low levels of normalized T-cell clonal expansion were also seen in some nonresponding patients. In the 0.1-3.0 mg/kg groups, partial responders were among the patients with the lowest normalized peripheral clonal expansion, particularly in CD8+ T cells. On average, CD8+ T cells showed more expanded clones than CD4+ T cells after ivuxolimab. Antigen specificity was not determined for the clonally expanded peripheral T cells.

For sequencing of the TCRbeta CDR3 region, genomic DNA was extracted from the sorted cells. TCRbeta CDR3 regions were sequenced using the immunoSEQ Assay. TCRdb provides this immuneACCESS table in a form limited to in-frame rearrangements. Some clones are lacking; in checked studies, under half of them reflect an unresolved V gene, and why the rest are absent is not known. The sample table records about 70,000 clones; 70% to 90% of these occur just once. About 2.2% of the sample rests with the top ten. Recombination connected TRBV28 to TRBJ2-3; the D gene cannot be resolved reliably. The sequence derives from an adult with an advanced solid tumor such as melanoma, head and neck, liver or kidney cancer. The material was CD4+ or CD8+ T cells sorted from blood, obtained in a trial of the OX40 agonist ivuxolimab. This receptor carries the CDR3 CASSLGQWNTQYF. In nucleotide form, the sequence is TGTGCCAGCAGTTTAGGGCAGTGGAATACGCAGTATTTT.